This paragraph reports one TCR beta chain. This CDR3 has 17 residues. The germline V gene encodes CDR1 LNHNV and CDR2 YYDKDF (reference sequence). Trimming cost V 0 bases and J 0 bases; bases outside gene matches: 3. In the authors' workflow: Amplifying reference gene primers gave estimates of nucleated cell counts. The data were produced by immunoSEQ multiplex PCR, yet TCRdb's version contains in-frame clones alone and is incomplete. The V and J calls and clone size were taken over from that table, and D and trimming were inferred from the DNA. The data contain 250,000 to 300,000 clones, around 89% of them singletons. The sample belongs to a study of blood T cell repertoires in COVID-19. Study information: From the United States, Italy and Spain came samples of acute and convalescent COVID-19. T cells, B-cell-depleted T cells, or PBMCs provided the cDNA or gDNA that served as material.

This receptor was identified in a woman aged 55-69 years with acute or convalescent COVID-19. Sequenced input: peripheral blood. The chain uses TRBV15 and TRBJ1-3; 9 bases line up with TRBD1. In DNA, the CDR3 is TGTGCCACCAGCAGAGAGGACAGGGGCCACTCTGGAAACACCATATATTTT. This encodes CATSREDRGHSGNTIYF.